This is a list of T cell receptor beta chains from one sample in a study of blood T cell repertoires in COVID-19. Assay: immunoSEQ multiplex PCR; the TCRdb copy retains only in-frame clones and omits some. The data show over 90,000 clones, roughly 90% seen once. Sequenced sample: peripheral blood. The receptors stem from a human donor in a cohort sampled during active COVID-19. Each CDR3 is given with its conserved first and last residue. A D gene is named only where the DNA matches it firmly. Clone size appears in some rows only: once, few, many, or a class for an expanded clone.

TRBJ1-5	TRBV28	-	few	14	TGTGCCAGCAGTCTGGACACGCTCGTGCAGCCCCAGCATTTT	CASSLDTLVQPQHF
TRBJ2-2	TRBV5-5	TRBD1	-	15	TGTGCCAGCAGCTTGGTACCAGGGGGAACCGGGGAGCTGTTTTTT	CASSLVPGGTGELFF
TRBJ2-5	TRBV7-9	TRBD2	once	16	TGTGCCAGCAGCAAACGCCTCACTAGCGGCGGAGAGACCCAGTACTTC	CASSKRLTSGGETQYF
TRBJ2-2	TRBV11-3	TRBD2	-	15	TGTGCCAGCAGCCCCGGGGGGGCGAGCACCGGGGAGCTGTTTTTT	CASSPGGASTGELFF
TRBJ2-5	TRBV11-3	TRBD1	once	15	TGTGCCAGCAGCTTTCGGACAGGGAAGGTAGAGACCCAGTACTTC	CASSFRTGKVETQYF
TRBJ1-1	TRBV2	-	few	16	TGTGCCAGCAGTGAAATCTCGGGCAGGGGAGGGTCTGAAGCTTTCTTT	CASSEISGRGGSEAFF
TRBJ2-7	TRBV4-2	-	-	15	TGTGCCAGCAGCCCCAGCGGACTGGCGAAGGACGAGCAGTACTTC	CASSPSGLAKDEQYF
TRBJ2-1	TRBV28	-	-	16	TGTGCCAGCAGTTCCGCCGGACAAAGCTCCTACAATGAGCAGTTCTTC	CASSSAGQSSYNEQFF
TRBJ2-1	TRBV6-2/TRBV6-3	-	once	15	TGTGCCAGCAGTTACGACTTTCCCTCCTACAATGAGCAGTTCTTC	CASSYDFPSYNEQFF
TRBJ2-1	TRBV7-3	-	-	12	TGTGCCAGCAGCCCAAACTACAATGAGCAGTTCTTC	CASSPNYNEQFF
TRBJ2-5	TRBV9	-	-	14	TGTGCCAGCAGCGTAGGGGACAACCAAGAGACCCAGTACTTC	CASSVGDNQETQYF
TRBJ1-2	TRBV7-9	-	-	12	TGTGCCAGCAGCTCCGCCTGGGGGGACTACACCTTC	CASSSAWGDYTF
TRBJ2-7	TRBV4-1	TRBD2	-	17	TGCGCCAGCAGCCCGCGGACTAGCGGGAGTGCGGTCTACGAGCAGTACTTC	CASSPRTSGSAVYEQYF
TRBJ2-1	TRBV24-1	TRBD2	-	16	TGTGCCACCAGTGAATCGACTAGCGGGAGGGTGAATGAGCAGTTCTTC	CATSESTSGRVNEQFF
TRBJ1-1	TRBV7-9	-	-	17	TGTGCCAGCAGCTGGACGCTTCCAAACGGGGAACCCACTGAAGCTTTCTTT	CASSWTLPNGEPTEAFF
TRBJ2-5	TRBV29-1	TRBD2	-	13	TGCAGCGATGGACTAGCGGGAGTTGAGACCCAGTACTTC	CSDGLAGVETQYF
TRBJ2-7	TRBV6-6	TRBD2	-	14	TGTGCCAGCAGTTACTCCCGGGGGGGAGACGAGCAGTACTTC	CASSYSRGGDEQYF
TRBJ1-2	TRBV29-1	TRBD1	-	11	TGCAGCGGGGACAGGGAAGTTGGCTACACCTTC	CSGDREVGYTF
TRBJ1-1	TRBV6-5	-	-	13	TGTGCCAGCAGTTATGAGGGTGACACTGAAGCTTTCTTT	CASSYEGDTEAFF
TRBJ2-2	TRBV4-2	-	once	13	TGTGCCAGCAGCCAAGAATTATTAGGGGAGCTGTTTTTT	CASSQELLGELFF
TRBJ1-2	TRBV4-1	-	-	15	TGCGCCAGCAGCCACCCGGCGGAGGGCCACTATGGCTACACCTTC	CASSHPAEGHYGYTF
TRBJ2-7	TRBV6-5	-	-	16	TGTGCCAGCAGTTCCGCGTACAGTTCACAAGCCTACGAGCAGTACTTC	CASSSAYSSQAYEQYF
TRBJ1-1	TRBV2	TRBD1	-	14	TGTGCCAGCAGTGTATCAGGGGGCGGAACTGAAGCTTTCTTT	CASSVSGGGTEAFF
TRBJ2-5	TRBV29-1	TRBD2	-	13	TGCAGCGTCGCGCTCGGGGGGCAAGAGACCCAGTACTTC	CSVALGGQETQYF
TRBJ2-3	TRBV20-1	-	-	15	TGCAGTGCTAGTTTATTGGGGCACCGCACAGATACGCAGTATTTT	CSASLLGHRTDTQYF
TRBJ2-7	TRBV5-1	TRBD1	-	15	TGCGCCAGCAGCTTGGGACAGGGGTTTGGCGACGAGCAGTACTTC	CASSLGQGFGDEQYF
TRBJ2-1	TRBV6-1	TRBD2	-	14	TGTGCCAGCAGTGAAATGAGCGGGGTGGGAGAGCAGTTCTTC	CASSEMSGVGEQFF
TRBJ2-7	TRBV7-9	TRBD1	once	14	TGTGCCAGCAGCCTGGGACAGGGGTTTAACGAGCAGTACTTC	CASSLGQGFNEQYF
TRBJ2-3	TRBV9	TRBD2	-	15	TGTGCCAGCAGCGTAGGGGGGGGTGCCACAGATACGCAGTATTTT	CASSVGGGATDTQYF
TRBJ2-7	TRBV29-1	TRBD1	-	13	TGCAGCGTTGAAGGACAGGGGTTCAACGAGCAGTACTTC	CSVEGQGFNEQYF
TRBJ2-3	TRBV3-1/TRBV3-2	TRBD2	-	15	TGTGCCAGCAGCCCACTAGCGGGGAGCACAGATACGCAGTATTTT	CASSPLAGSTDTQYF
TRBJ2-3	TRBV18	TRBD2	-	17	TGTGCCAGCTCAGCAGATCAGCCTAGCGGGGGCACAGATACGCAGTATTTT	CASSADQPSGGTDTQYF
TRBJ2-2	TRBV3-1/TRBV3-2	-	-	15	TGTGCCAGCAGCCAATATAGCGGTGACACCGGGGAGCTGTTTTTT	CASSQYSGDTGELFF
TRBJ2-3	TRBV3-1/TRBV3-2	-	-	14	TGTGCCAGCAGCCAAGCAGGGATCACAGATACGCAGTATTTT	CASSQAGITDTQYF
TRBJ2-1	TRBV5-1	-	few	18	TGCGCCAGCAGCTTGGTCGGACAAAAACGACTGACCTACAATGAGCAGTTCTTC	CASSLVGQKRLTYNEQFF
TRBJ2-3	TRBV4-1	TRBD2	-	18	TGCGCCAGCAGCCCGGGGGCCCAGCGGGGGGCCCTTAGAGATACGCAGTATTTT	CASSPGAQRGALRDTQYF
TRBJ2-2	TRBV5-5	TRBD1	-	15	TGTGCCAGCAGCAGGGGACAGGGGACCACCGGGGAGCTGTTTTTT	CASSRGQGTTGELFF
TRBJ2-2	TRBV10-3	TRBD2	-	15	TGTGCCATCAGGACGGGACTAGCGGACACCGGGGAGCTGTTTTTT	CAIRTGLADTGELFF
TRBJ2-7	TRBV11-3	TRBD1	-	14	TGTGCCAGCAGCGCGGCGACAGGGGCCCACGAGCAGTACTTC	CASSAATGAHEQYF
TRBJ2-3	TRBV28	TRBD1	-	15	TGTGCCAGCAGGTCTGGGGACAGGGTAGCAGATACGCAGTATTTT	CASRSGDRVADTQYF
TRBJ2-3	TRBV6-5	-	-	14	TGTGCCAGCAGTTGGGCAGGGGCCACAGATACGCAGTATTTT	CASSWAGATDTQYF
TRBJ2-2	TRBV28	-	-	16	TGTGCCAGCAGTTTACTTCCCGGGAGCCACACCGGGGAGCTGTTTTTT	CASSLLPGSHTGELFF
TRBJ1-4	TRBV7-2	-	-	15	TGTGCCACCCAGCGAGGAGCCGCAACTAATGAAAAACTGTTTTTT	CATQRGAATNEKLFF
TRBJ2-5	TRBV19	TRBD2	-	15	TGTGCCAGTAGTCCCAGGACTAGCGGGAGTGAGACCCAGTACTTC	CASSPRTSGSETQYF
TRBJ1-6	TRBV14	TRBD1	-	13	TGTGCCGACCCACAGGGGTATAATTCACCCCTCCACTTT	CADPQGYNSPLHF
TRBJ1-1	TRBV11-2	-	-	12	TGTGCCAGCAGTCTTACTGGCACTGAAGCTTTCTTT	CASSLTGTEAFF
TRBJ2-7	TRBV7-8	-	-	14	TGTGCCAGCAGCTCCCCGGGTAGCCTCCACGAGCAGTACTTC	CASSSPGSLHEQYF